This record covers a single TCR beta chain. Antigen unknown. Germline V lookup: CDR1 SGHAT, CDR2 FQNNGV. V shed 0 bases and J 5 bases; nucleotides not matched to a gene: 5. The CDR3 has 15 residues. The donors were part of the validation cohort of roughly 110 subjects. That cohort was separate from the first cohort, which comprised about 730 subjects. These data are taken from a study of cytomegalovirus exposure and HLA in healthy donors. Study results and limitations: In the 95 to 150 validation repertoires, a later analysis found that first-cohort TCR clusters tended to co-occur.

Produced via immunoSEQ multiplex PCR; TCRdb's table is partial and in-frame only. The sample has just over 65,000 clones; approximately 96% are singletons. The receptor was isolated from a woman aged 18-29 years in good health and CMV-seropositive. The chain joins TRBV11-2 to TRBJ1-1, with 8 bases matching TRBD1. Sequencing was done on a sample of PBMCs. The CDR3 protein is CASSLDPRGQTEAFF. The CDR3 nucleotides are TGTGCCAGCAGCTTAGATCCCAGGGGGCAGACTGAAGCTTTCTTT.